This passage covers 5 T cell receptor beta chains from one sample sequenced in a study of T cell responses to AZD1222 COVID-19 vaccine. TCRdb's table, derived via immunoSEQ multiplex PCR, lists solely in-frame clones and lacks some. The sample includes 75,000 to 90,000 clones, about 92% of them seen just once. Sequencing was performed on peripheral blood, taken 28 days after the second AZD1222 dose. These receptors all come from an adult who received the AZD1222 COVID-19 vaccine.

This clone was seen just once. The chain couples TRBV10-2 to TRBJ2-1; D is unclear. Between the trimmed V and J ends, which lost 0 bases and 9 bases, there was a span of 18 bases. This CDR3 comprises 16 residues. CDR1 is WSHSY and CDR2 is SAAADI in the germline V gene. The CDR3 DNA sequence: TGCGCCAGCAGTGAGTCTAGTTTCATAGGGCTCCCTGAGCAGTTCTTC. Amino acids: CASSESSFIGLPEQFF.

This rearrangement joins TRBV9 to TRBJ1-1; no clear D gene. CDR3 length: 13 amino acids. Germline V gene lookup returns CDR1 SGDLS and CDR2 YYNGEE. Between the trimmed V and J ends, which lost 2 bases and 2 bases, there was a span of 7 bases. The CDR3 DNA reads TGTGCCAGCAGCGTCTCCAGTAACACTGAAGCTTTCTTT. Protein sequence: CASSVSSNTEAFF. The full variable domain, its missing parts supplied by reference TRBV9 and TRBJ1-1, is DSGVTQTPKHLITATGQRVTLRCSPRSGDLSVYWYQQSLDQGLQFLIQYYNGEERAKGNILERFSAQQFPDLHSELNLSSLELGDSALYFCASSVSSNTEAFFGQGTRLTVV.

The V and J genes are TRBV24-1 and TRBJ1-2; no reliable D call. The CDR3 extends over 13 amino acids. V lost 3 bases, J lost 6 bases, and 10 bases lay in between. CDR1 is KGHDR, CDR2 SFDVKD, per germline. The CDR3 sequence is CATSDKALDGYTF. The CDR3 bases are TGTGCCACCAGTGATAAGGCCTTGGATGGCTACACCTTC.

The chain joins TRBV7-8 to TRBJ1-1; D uncertain. Germline V gene lookup returns CDR1 SGHVS and CDR2 FQNEAQ. Trimming removed 5 bases at V and 7 bases at J, with 8 bases between. CDR3 size: 11 residues. DNA of the CDR3: TGTGCCAGCAGCCCAACCGTTGAAGCTTTCTTT. Protein product: CASSPTVEAFF.

This chain connects TRBV7-2 to TRBJ2-5; TRBD2 matches at 9 bases. Germline CDR1 and CDR2: SGHTA and FQGNSA. The CDR3 runs 15 residues. V dropped 5 bases and J dropped 5; count of bases not matched to a gene: 9. The chain's CDR3 is CASSPNSGSWETQYF. The CDR3 DNA follows: TGTGCCAGCAGCCCGAATAGCGGGAGTTGGGAGACCCAGTACTTC.